A selection of T cell receptor beta chains follows, all from one sample in a study of blood T cell repertoires in COVID-19. Sequencing used immunoSEQ multiplex PCR; TCRdb keeps in-frame clones, though not all of them. This repertoire shows about 53,000 clones, roughly 77% found once; its top ten account for 43%. Sequenced sample: peripheral blood. The receptors shown here come from a man between 65 and 85 years old with active or convalescent COVID-19. Each CDR3 is given with its conserved first and last residue. D genes are given only for firm matches. Not all rows give a size; the values are once, few, many and, for expanded clones, a class.

D	V	J	size	CDR3	DNA
TRBD1	TRBV7-2	TRBJ1-2	.	CASSGQGGDYGYTF	TGTGCCAGCAGCGGACAGGGAGGGGACTATGGCTACACCTTC
.	TRBV18	TRBJ1-2	.	CASSPGQGISYGYTF	TGTGCCAGCTCACCAGGCCAGGGGATTAGCTATGGCTACACCTTC
.	TRBV7-2	TRBJ1-1	few	CASSLAGAAEAFF	TGTGCCAGCAGCTTAGCAGGGGCGGCTGAAGCTTTCTTT
TRBD1	TRBV5-1	TRBJ1-4	.	CASRLSTGATNEKLFF	TGCGCCAGCCGCCTTTCCACAGGGGCCACTAATGAAAAACTGTTTTTT
TRBD1	TRBV6-2/TRBV6-3	TRBJ1-5	few	CASSYVIGQGKDQPQHF	TGTGCCAGCAGTTACGTTATTGGACAGGGAAAGGATCAGCCCCAGCATTTT
.	TRBV4-1	TRBJ2-7	.	CASSRIRGSHEQYF	TGCGCCAGCAGCAGGATAAGGGGGTCCCACGAGCAGTACTTC
.	TRBV2	TRBJ1-1	.	CASTLTIINTEAFF	TGTGCCAGCACTCTGACAATTATTAACACTGAAGCTTTCTTT
.	TRBV27	TRBJ1-1	.	CASSPTLIQGLNTEAFF	TGTGCCAGCAGTCCCACCCTTATACAGGGCCTGAACACTGAAGCTTTCTTT
.	TRBV28	TRBJ1-1	.	CASIWAGNTEAFF	TGTGCCAGCATTTGGGCAGGGAACACTGAAGCTTTCTTT
.	TRBV19	TRBJ1-4	.	CASSAPGANEKLFF	TGTGCCAGTAGCGCCCCAGGGGCTAATGAAAAACTGTTTTTT
TRBD2	TRBV10-3	TRBJ2-1	.	CAISGRASGRLLNEQFF	TGTGCCATCAGTGGGAGGGCTAGCGGGAGGTTGCTGAATGAGCAGTTCTTC
TRBD2	TRBV7-2	TRBJ2-1	.	CASSSWTSGSYNEQFF	TGTGCCAGCAGCTCCTGGACTAGCGGGAGCTACAATGAGCAGTTCTTC
TRBD1	TRBV6-2/TRBV6-3	TRBJ2-1	.	CASSPYRGQGDNEQFF	TGTGCCAGCAGTCCCTACAGGGGGCAAGGAGACAATGAGCAGTTCTTC
.	TRBV7-9	TRBJ1-1	.	CASSLPGLGTEAFF	TGTGCCAGCAGCTTACCGGGATTGGGGACTGAAGCTTTCTTT
TRBD1	TRBV27	TRBJ1-2	.	CASSLSGQGYGYTF	TGTGCCAGCAGTTTAAGTGGACAGGGGTATGGCTACACCTTC
.	TRBV6-6	TRBJ1-3	.	CASSYSGRVSGNTIYF	TGTGCCAGCAGTTACTCGGGCAGGGTGTCTGGAAACACCATATATTTT
TRBD2	TRBV25-1	TRBJ2-5	once	CASSQAGGLETQYF	TGTGCCAGCTCCCAGGCGGGAGGGCTGGAGACCCAGTACTTC
.	TRBV7-9	TRBJ1-3	.	CASSVGVGYIDWSGNTIYF	TGTGCCAGCAGCGTCGGGGTAGGGTATATCGACTGGTCTGGAAACACCATATATTTT
TRBD1	TRBV15	TRBJ2-5	.	CATSRGQQETQYF	TGTGCCACCAGCAGGGGACAGCAAGAGACCCAGTACTTC
TRBD2	TRBV28	TRBJ2-3	.	CASSQWTSLATDTQYF	TGTGCCAGCAGCCAATGGACTAGCTTAGCCACAGATACGCAGTATTTT
TRBD1	TRBV7-2	TRBJ2-1	.	CASSLDRGNNEQFF	TGTGCCAGCAGCTTGGACAGGGGTAACAATGAGCAGTTCTTC
TRBD1	TRBV9	TRBJ1-1	.	CASSVWDSGGSEAFF	TGTGCCAGCAGCGTATGGGACAGCGGCGGATCTGAAGCTTTCTTT
.	TRBV7-2	TRBJ1-6	.	CASSHRTDNSPLHF	TGTGCCAGCAGCCACCGGACAGATAATTCACCCCTCCACTTT
.	TRBV4-1	TRBJ2-2	.	CASSHVMTGKNTGELFF	TGCGCCAGCAGCCACGTTATGACAGGCAAAAACACCGGGGAGCTGTTTTTT
.	TRBV5-1	TRBJ1-1	.	CASSLEGRANTEAFF	TGCGCCAGCAGCTTGGAGGGCAGGGCGAACACTGAAGCTTTCTTT
TRBD1	TRBV11-2	TRBJ1-2	.	CASSLPTGYDGYTF	TGTGCCAGCAGCTTACCGACAGGGTATGATGGCTACACCTTC
TRBD1	TRBV7-7	TRBJ2-5	few	CASREGTGGQETQYF	TGTGCTAGCAGAGAAGGGACAGGGGGTCAAGAGACCCAGTACTTC
.	TRBV5-1	TRBJ2-5	many	CASSLGQPPAETQYF	TGCGCCAGCAGCTTGGGACAGCCCCCGGCCGAGACCCAGTACTTC
TRBD2	TRBV6-5	TRBJ2-1	.	CASSKGLAGHNEQFF	TGTGCCAGCAGTAAGGGACTAGCGGGGCACAATGAGCAGTTCTTC
.	TRBV5-6	TRBJ2-7	once	CASSLGGEQYF	TGTGCCAGCAGCTTGGGAGGCGAGCAGTACTTC
.	TRBV20-1	TRBJ1-5	.	CSASNGVDQPQHF	TGCAGTGCTAGTAACGGGGTAGATCAGCCCCAGCATTTT
.	TRBV5-6	TRBJ2-3	once	CASSLRVDSSTDTQYF	TGTGCCAGCAGCTTGCGGGTAGACAGTAGCACAGATACGCAGTATTTT
TRBD1	TRBV24-1	TRBJ1-5	.	CATSDQGAQPQHF	TGTGCCACCAGTGACCAGGGGGCTCAGCCCCAGCATTTT
.	TRBV4-3	TRBJ2-3	.	CASSQHTSTDTQYF	TGCGCCAGCAGCCAACACACCAGCACAGATACGCAGTATTTT